The 5 T cell receptor beta chains presented below share a single source sample, sequenced in a study of liver allograft versus peripheral blood T cells. Looking at the study overall: Blood and transplanted-liver T cell receptor repertoires from recipients were compared.

MiXCR was run by TCRdb on the reads, yielding one entry per CDR3 protein. The table records about 10,000 distinct CDR3 sequences, over 15% of them present only once. Receptors were obtained from a human patient who had a liver transplant. Some T cells could come from the graft donor.

V and J are TRBV18 and TRBJ1-5; D uncertain. Germline V gene lookup returns CDR1 KGHSH and CDR2 LQKENI. Trimming stripped 2 bases from V and 1 base from J, with 3 bases between. CDR3 length: 13 residues. CDR3 amino acids: CASSPGSNQPQHF. The CDR3, as DNA: TGTGCCAGCTCACCAGGGAGCAATCAGCCCCAGCATTTT.

The V gene is TRBV19, the J gene TRBJ1-5; D gene unclear. The CDR3 sequence is 14 residues long. V was shortened by 4 bases and J by 0 bases, with 7 bases between the two germline ends. Germline V lookup: CDR1 LNHDA, CDR2 SQIVND (reference sequence). The chain's CDR3 is CASSNSNSNQPQHF. The CDR3 region has the DNA TGTGCCAGTAGTAACAGTAATAGCAATCAGCCCCAGCATTTT.

This clonotype is medium-sized by share. The chain employs TRBV7-9 and TRBJ2-3, with TRBD2 identical over 8 bases. The J segment lost 1 base and the V segment lost 6 bases, leaving 3 bases of the junction unmatched. Per germline, CDR1 SEHNR and CDR2 FQNEAQ (reference sequence). The CDR3 consists of 14 residues. The CDR3 DNA is TGTGCCAGCAGTTTACTAGCGGGCACAGATACGCAGTATTTT. Protein product: CASSLLAGTDTQYF.

J is TRBJ2-5 and V is TRBV7-9; D gene uncertain. Looked up from germline, CDR1 is SEHNR and CDR2 is FQNEAQ (reference sequence). V was trimmed by 4 bases and J by 5 bases, leaving 11 bases between them. This CDR3 comprises 13 residues. CDR3 coding DNA: TGTGCCAGCAGCTCCCGACTTGAGGAGACCCAGTACTTC. It codes for CASSSRLEETQYF. Combining the CDR3 with reference TRBV7-9 and TRBJ2-5 gives the whole variable domain DTGVSQNPRHKITKRGQNVTFRCDPISEHNRLYWYRQTLGQGPEFLTYFQNEAQLEKSRLLSDRFSAERPKGSFSTLEIQRTEQGDSAMYLCASSSRLEETQYFGPGTRLLVL.

This clonotype is medium-sized in the sample. The V gene is TRBV6-5, the J gene TRBJ1-2; 9 positions agree with TRBD1. With V trimmed by 6 bases and J by 4 bases, 3 bases remained unmatched. The CDR3 has 13 residues. Per the germline V gene, CDR1 is MNHEY and CDR2 is SVGAGI. CDR3: CASSGQGSYGYTF. The CDR3 DNA follows: TGTGCCAGCAGCGGACAGGGGAGCTATGGCTACACCTTC.